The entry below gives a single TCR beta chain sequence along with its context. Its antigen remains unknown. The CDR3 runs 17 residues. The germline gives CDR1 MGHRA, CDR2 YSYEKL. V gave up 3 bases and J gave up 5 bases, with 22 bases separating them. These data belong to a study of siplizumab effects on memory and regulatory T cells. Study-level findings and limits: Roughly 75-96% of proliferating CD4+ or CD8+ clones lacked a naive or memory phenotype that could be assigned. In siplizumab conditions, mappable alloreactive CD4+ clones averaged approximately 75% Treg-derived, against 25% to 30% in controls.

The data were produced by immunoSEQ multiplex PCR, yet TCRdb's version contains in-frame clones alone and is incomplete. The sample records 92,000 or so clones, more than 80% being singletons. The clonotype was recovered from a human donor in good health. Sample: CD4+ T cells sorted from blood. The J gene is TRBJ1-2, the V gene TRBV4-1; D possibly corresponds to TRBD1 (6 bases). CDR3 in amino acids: CASSQGLQGRLRYGYTF. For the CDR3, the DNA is TGCGCCAGCAGCCAGGGATTACAGGGTAGGCTGAGGTATGGCTACACCTTC.